The 21 T cell receptor beta chains presented below share a single source sample, sequenced in a study of T cells in Graves' hyperthyroidism and ophthalmopathy. Researchers took RNA transcripts and amplified the TCR beta CDR3 regions from them. Researchers ran a first-round RT-PCR on the TCR CDR3 using the HTBI primer set. Each CDR3 protein gets one entry after TCRdb re-called the multiplex PCR reads with MiXCR. The sample carries hundreds of thousands of distinct CDR3 sequences, approximately 15% recorded once. The sample comprised blood. The receptor source for this set is a woman aged 25 to 39 with Graves' hyperthyroidism that later progressed to Graves' ophthalmopathy.

The table lists this clonotype with a few counts. The chain is built from TRBV7-9 and TRBJ1-2; 10 bases align to TRBD1. Germline-derived CDR1 and CDR2 are SEHNR and FQNEAQ (reference sequence). V was pared by 8 bases and J by 1 base, with 10 bases of the junction left unmatched. The CDR3 has 16 amino acids. CDR3 sequence (DNA): TGTGCCAGCGCGGGGACAGGGGCGTCTGGTAACTATGGCTACACCTTC. Translation: CASAGTGASGNYGYTF.

This chain connects TRBV5-1 to TRBJ2-4, with a weak D call TRBD1 (5 bases). From germline, CDR1 is SGHRS and CDR2 YFSETQ. Trimming stripped 5 bases from V and 0 bases from J, with 9 bases between. CDR3 length: 14 amino acids. CDR3 nucleotides: TGCGCCAGCAGACAGGATCCAGCCAAAAACATTCAGTACTTC. It encodes CASRQDPAKNIQYF.

This clonotype has ten or more counts. This chain joins TRBV12-3 or TRBV12-4 and TRBJ1-6; no firm D call. Trimming took 8 bases from V and 5 from J, leaving 13 bases between them. This CDR3 is 14 amino acids long. The DNA for the CDR3 is TGTGCCAGCCGTGAGGGTCGAGATAATTCACCCCTCCACTTT. It codes for CASREGRDNSPLHF.

This clonotype was seen many times. The chain couples TRBV10-3 to TRBJ2-7; D is unclear. The CDR3 length is 13 residues. The V end was cut by 0 bases, the J end by 4 bases, with 7 bases between. CDR1 and CDR2 from the germline V gene are ENHRY and SYGVKD. The CDR3 loop reads CAISESNGYEQYF. In DNA form, the CDR3 reads TGTGCCATCAGTGAGTCGAACGGATACGAGCAGTACTTC.

This clonotype was seen ten or more times. The gene calls are TRBV20-1 and TRBJ1-2, with TRBD1 identical over 10 bases. Germline V CDR1 and CDR2: DFQATT, SNEGSKA (reference sequence). V trimming: 6 bases; J trimming: 2 bases; junction bases outside the gene matches: 12. The CDR3 extends over 16 amino acids. The CDR3 region has the DNA TGCAGTGCCCGATCCGGGACAGGGGTCGAAAACTATGGCTACACCTTC. As protein: CSARSGTGVENYGYTF.

The table lists this clonotype with many counts. The rearrangement uses TRBV30 and TRBJ1-6; the D gene is possibly TRBD1 (6 bases). CDR3 length: 15 residues. CDR1 and CDR2 (germline): GTSNPN, SVGIG (reference sequence). V was cut by 4 bases and J by 7 bases, with 17 bases left in between. The CDR3 loop is CAWMPGATGNSPLHF. In nucleotides, the CDR3 is TGTGCCTGGATGCCCGGGGCCACAGGGAATTCACCCCTCCACTTT.

The sample holds a few counts of this clonotype. The gene calls are TRBV27 and TRBJ1-2, with 9 bases matching TRBD1. Germline CDR1 and CDR2: MNHEY and SMNVEV (reference sequence). The CDR3 is 14 amino acids. The ends lost 2 bases at V and 4 bases at J; junction bases unmatched: 2. The CDR3: CASSLKGQGYGYTF. The CDR3 DNA reads as TGTGCCAGCAGTTTAAAGGGACAGGGCTATGGCTACACCTTC.

This clonotype was counted at least ten times. The chain joins TRBV7-2 to TRBJ2-3, with D possibly matching TRBD1 (5 bases). The CDR3 has 19 residues. The germline gives CDR1 SGHTA, CDR2 FQGNSA. V dropped 3 bases and J dropped 3 bases, with 25 bases sitting between them. The chain's CDR3 is CASSFRKIQVSPPTDTQYF. In DNA, the CDR3 is TGTGCCAGCAGCTTTCGCAAGATACAGGTGTCCCCTCCTACAGATACGCAGTATTTT.

This clonotype was detected ten times or more. This chain joins TRBV29-1 and TRBJ2-1, with a weak D call TRBD1 (5 bases). CDR1 SQVTM and CDR2 ANQGSEA come from the germline V gene. V lost 8 bases, J lost 7 bases, and 12 bases lay in between. The length of the CDR3 is 11 residues. In nucleotides, the CDR3 is TGCAGCACCGGACACTTAAATGAGCAGTTCTTC. Protein: CSTGHLNEQFF.

The table lists this clonotype with many counts. This chain uses TRBV12-5 with TRBJ1-2; D is possibly TRBD1 (6 bases). V was cut by 3 bases and J by 7 bases, with 15 bases left in between. The CDR3 is 14 residues long. In germline, CDR1 is LGHNT, CDR2 FRNRAP. The CDR3 here is CASGFGTPSSGYTF. In nucleotides, the CDR3 is TGTGCTAGTGGTTTCGGGACACCCTCCTCTGGCTACACCTTC. The full variable domain, its missing parts supplied by reference TRBV12-5 and TRBJ1-2, is DARVTQTPRHKVTEMGQEVTMRCQPILGHNTVFWYRQTMMQGLELLAYFRNRAPLDDSGMPKDRFSAEMPDATLATLKIQPSEPRDSAVYFCASGFGTPSSGYTFGSGTRLTVV.

This chain's CDR3 is CAISEGSRSGTQYF. CDR3 bases: TGTGCCATCAGTGAAGGTAGCAGGTCAGGTACGCAGTATTTT. The rearrangement uses TRBV10-3 and TRBJ2-3; D uncertain. Deletions cut 3 bases from V and 8 bases from J, with 15 bases between. The germline gives CDR1 ENHRY, CDR2 SYGVKD. The CDR3 is made up of 14 amino acids.

In its sample, this clonotype was seen many times. The chain is built from TRBV2 and TRBJ2-1, with 7 bases fitting TRBD2. V gave up 6 bases and J gave up 13 bases; unmatched junction bases: 24. The CDR3 covers 17 residues. Germline values: CDR1 SNHLY, CDR2 FYNNEI. CDR3 sequence (DNA): TGTGCCAGCAGGGCTCAAAAAGCGGGGACTGCCCCTTCCGGACAGTTCTTC. Protein: CASRAQKAGTAPSGQFF.

The chain is built from TRBV27 and TRBJ1-2, with D unclear. CDR3 length: 13 amino acids. Germline V gene lookup returns CDR1 MNHEY and CDR2 SMNVEV (reference sequence). Trimming took off 7 bases at V and 7 bases at J, with 16 bases between the two ends. The CDR3 is CASTGRDVGGYTF. CDR3 sequence (DNA): TGTGCCAGCACCGGACGTGACGTGGGTGGCTACACCTTC.

This clonotype was seen at least ten times. The chain has TRBV6-2 or TRBV6-3 and TRBJ1-2; D gene ambiguous. This CDR3 region has 15 residues. The ends were cut back, 7 bases at V and 4 bases at J, with 19 bases in the middle. Looked up from germline, CDR1 is MNHEY and CDR2 is SVGEGT. CDR3 amino acids: CASTHDSGRFYGYTF. The CDR3 region has the DNA TGTGCCAGCACCCACGATTCTGGACGGTTCTATGGCTACACCTTC.

This clonotype was detected only a few times. This sequence joins TRBV7-2 and TRBJ2-6; 13 positions match TRBD2. The CDR3 has 19 residues. Trimming cost V 4 bases and J 2 bases; bases outside gene matches: 8. Germline V gene data show CDR1 as SGHTA and CDR2 as FQGNSA. Written as DNA, the CDR3 is TGTGCCAGCAGCTCGCGATCCGGGACTAGCGGGACTGGGGCCAACGTCCTGACTTTC. It is translated as CASSSRSGTSGTGANVLTF.

This clonotype has just a few counts. A single base separates this from a much larger clone, so it may be a read error. The chain carries TRBV28 and TRBJ1-4; 7 bases match TRBD1. This CDR3 comprises 13 residues. The V segment lost 7 bases and the J segment 13 bases; nucleotides outside the gene matches: 12. Per the germline V gene, CDR1 is MDHEN and CDR2 is SYDVKM. The CDR3: CASNSYQGEGLFF. In DNA form, the CDR3 reads TGTGCCAGCAATTCTTACCAGGGGGAAGGACTGTTTTTT.

This clonotype was seen at least ten times. The rearrangement links TRBV28 to TRBJ2-7; TRBD2 is a possible D gene (5 bases). The germline V and J ends were trimmed by 7 bases and 6 bases, with 16 bases remaining between them. This CDR3 contains 13 residues. CDR1 is MDHEN, CDR2 SYDVKM, per germline. CDR3 in DNA: TGTGCCAGCACCTACTCGGTTCGGGGCGAGCAGTACTTC. Its protein is CASTYSVRGEQYF.

This clonotype was picked up many times. The CDR3 coding sequence is TGTGCCAGCAGCCAGACTAGCGGGGCTAGGAATGAGCAGTTCTTC. Its protein product is CASSQTSGARNEQFF. The rearrangement uses TRBV12-3 or TRBV12-4 and TRBJ2-1; 11 bases agree with TRBD2. The CDR3 consists of 15 residues. With 6 bases clipped from V and 7 bases from J, the junction kept 8 bases outside the gene matches.

There are a few counts of this clonotype. The rearrangement uses TRBV9 and TRBJ2-1; D is uncertain. Germline V gene lookup returns CDR1 SGDLS and CDR2 YYNGEE. V lost 3 bases and J lost 10, with 8 bases in between. The CDR3 extends over 11 amino acids. This CDR3 is CASSAEDEQFF. In DNA form, the CDR3 reads TGTGCCAGCAGCGCTGAGGACGAGCAGTTCTTC.

The gene calls are TRBV5-6 and TRBJ2-1, with D possibly TRBD1 on 6 matching bases. V lost 4 bases, J lost 0 bases, and 14 bases lay in between. Germline V lookup: CDR1 SGHDT, CDR2 YYEEEE. This CDR3 is built from 16 residues. The CDR3: CASSEQGRSSYNEQFF. The CDR3 DNA sequence: TGTGCCAGCAGCGAACAGGGTAGGAGCTCCTACAATGAGCAGTTCTTC.

This clonotype was seen ten or more times. The chain is built from TRBV20-1 and TRBJ2-5; 12 nucleotides line up with TRBD2. Trimming took 0 bases from V and 5 from J; bases not matched to a gene: 4. Per germline, CDR1 DFQATT and CDR2 SNEGSKA (reference sequence). This CDR3 spans 15 amino acids. The CDR3 sequence is CSARDRLAGVETQYF. CDR3 sequence (DNA): TGCAGTGCTAGAGATCGACTAGCGGGAGTCGAGACCCAGTACTTC.